These 18 T cell receptor beta chains share one sample of origin, sequenced in a study of cytomegalovirus exposure and HLA in healthy donors. The PCR used 60 Vbeta and 13 Jbeta primers. Method: immunoSEQ multiplex PCR; TCRdb's copy keeps in-frame clones and lacks some. The sample shows some 170,000 clones, about 83% of them seen only once. The sample comprised PBMCs. These receptors all come from a female donor in good health and CMV-seronegative.

The rearrangement joins TRBV20-1 to TRBJ2-5; no clear D gene. Matching the DNA end better, TRBJ2-7 makes the J call doubtful. This CDR3 has 11 residues. CDR1 DFQATT and CDR2 SNEGSKA come from the germline V gene (reference sequence). The CDR3: CSAIRSSEQYF. CDR3 nucleotides: TGCAGTGCTATTCGATCGAGCGAGCAGTACTTC.

The rearrangement joins TRBV6-1 to TRBJ2-3; no clear D. This CDR3 is 13 amino acids long. The germline V gene has CDR1 MNHNS and CDR2 SASEGT. The germline V and J ends were trimmed by 1 base and 5 bases, with 7 bases remaining between them. CDR3 amino acids: CASSEVSGDTQYF. CDR3 DNA: TGTGCCAGCAGTGAAGTCTCAGGAGATACGCAGTATTTT.

The chain recombines TRBV6-1 with TRBJ1-3; D is unclear. V was trimmed by 3 bases and J by 11 bases, leaving 14 bases between them. Germline values: CDR1 MNHNS, CDR2 SASEGT. There are 13 residues in the CDR3. The CDR3 bases are TGTGCCAGCAGTGACGGAGCCTGGTTGGCCATATATTTT. Its translation: CASSDGAWLAIYF.

The rearrangement links TRBV5-1 to TRBJ2-3; tentatively, D is TRBD1 (6 bases). Deletions cut 7 bases from V and 1 base from J, with 13 bases between. Germline lookup yields CDR1 SGHRS and CDR2 YFSETQ. The CDR3 consists of 14 residues. CDR3 bases: TGCGCCAGCCTACAGGGTACCGGCACAGATACGCAGTATTTT. It codes for CASLQGTGTDTQYF.

The chain couples TRBV2 to TRBJ1-2, with D maybe TRBD1 (5 bases). CDR3 size: 14 residues. V lost 0 bases and J 7 bases, leaving 12 bases between the germline ends. The germline gives CDR1 SNHLY, CDR2 FYNNEI. DNA of the CDR3: TGTGCCAGCAGTGAAGCGGCGGGGGTGGGTGGCTACACCTTC. Protein sequence: CASSEAAGVGGYTF.

The chain recombines TRBV2 with TRBJ2-3; no clear D gene. The CDR3 length is 14 residues. CDR1 and CDR2 (germline): SNHLY, FYNNEI. Trimming stripped 3 bases from V and 1 base from J, with 8 bases between. This chain's CDR3 is CASSDGRGTDTQYF. The CDR3 DNA is TGTGCCAGCAGTGACGGCCGGGGCACAGATACGCAGTATTTT.

The gene calls are TRBV5-1 and TRBJ2-7, with D perhaps TRBD2 (5 bases). Germline V gene sequence: CDR1 SGHRS, CDR2 YFSETQ. The CDR3 contains 14 residues. V lost 0 bases and J lost 1, with 8 bases in between. CDR3: CASSLDPGSYEQYF. The CDR3 DNA reads TGCGCCAGCAGCTTGGACCCGGGGTCCTACGAGCAGTACTTC. The full variable domain, rest sourced from reference TRBV5-1 and TRBJ2-7, is KAGVTQTPRYLIKTRGQQVTLSCSPISGHRSVSWYQQTPGQGLQFLFEYFSETQRNKGNFPGRFSGRQFSNSRSEMNVSTLELGDSALYLCASSLDPGSYEQYFGPGTRLTVT.

V usage is TRBV4-3 and J usage is TRBJ2-1, with TRBD2 as a possible D gene (5 bases). Germline assignment: CDR1 LGHNA and CDR2 YSLEER. The CDR3 covers 17 residues. V dropped 0 bases and J dropped 0 bases, with 12 bases sitting between them. The chain's CDR3 is CASSQDPSGSSYNEQFF. CDR3 DNA sequence: TGCGCCAGCAGCCAAGATCCAAGCGGAAGCTCCTACAATGAGCAGTTCTTC.

The V gene is TRBV19, the J gene TRBJ2-3; TRBD2 is a possible D gene (6 bases). CDR1 LNHDA and CDR2 SQIVND come from the germline V gene (reference sequence). Trimming removed 7 bases at V and 0 bases at J, with 23 bases between. CDR3 length equals 18 residues. CDR3 sequence (DNA): TGTGCCAGTACCTTAGTCCCACTGGACGGGGGAAGCACAGATACGCAGTATTTT. Its translation is CASTLVPLDGGSTDTQYF.

The rearrangement joins TRBV7-2 to TRBJ2-7; 9 bases are shared with TRBD1. The CDR3 spans 15 residues. The germline V gene encodes CDR1 SGHTA and CDR2 FQGNSA. V gave up 5 bases and J gave up 7 bases; unmatched junction bases: 12. In DNA, the CDR3 is TGTGCCAGCAGCCCCCCGGGACAGGGACTTCGTGAGCAGTACTTC. Translating it yields CASSPPGQGLREQYF.

This clone appeared a single time. V gene TRBV18 combines with J gene TRBJ1-5; possibly TRBD1 for D (5 bases). Trimming shortened V by 5 bases and J by 7 bases, and 18 bases separated the two germline ends. This CDR3 contains 15 residues. Germline V lookup: CDR1 KGHSH, CDR2 LQKENI. The CDR3 DNA reads as TGTGCCAGCTCATCACAACAGGAGGGGAGACAGCCCCAGCATTTT. Amino acids: CASSSQQEGRQPQHF.

The chain combines TRBV5-5 with TRBJ2-7, with 8 bases matching TRBD1. In germline, CDR1 is SGHKS, CDR2 YYEKEE (reference sequence). This CDR3 has 15 amino acids. Unmatched junction bases numbered 10, after V lost 2 bases and J lost 6 bases. CDR3 sequence reads: CASSLWQGAGGEQYF. The CDR3 DNA reads TGTGCCAGCAGCTTATGGCAGGGGGCAGGAGGCGAGCAGTACTTC.

The rearrangement links TRBV4-1 to TRBJ2-1; D perhaps matches TRBD2 (6 bases). The germline gives CDR1 MGHRA, CDR2 YSYEKL. V was clipped by 0 bases and J by 5 bases, with 11 bases between them. CDR3 size: 15 residues. The CDR3 nucleotides read TGCGCCAGCAGCCAAGAACCCAGGGAGGACAATGAGCAGTTCTTC. Its translation: CASSQEPREDNEQFF.

The V gene is TRBV25-1, the J gene TRBJ1-1; TRBD1 agrees at 9 bases. Germline CDR1 is MGHDK and CDR2 is SYGVNS. The CDR3 sequence is 15 residues long. The junction had 4 bases not matched to a gene; V was cut back by 1 base and J by 4 bases. The CDR3 is CASSELRGQGTEAFF. The CDR3 DNA follows: TGTGCCAGCAGTGAATTGCGGGGACAGGGCACTGAAGCTTTCTTT.

The genes are TRBV6-1 and TRBJ2-7; 7 nucleotides match TRBD2. The CDR3 extends over 13 amino acids. The V gene's germline CDR1 is MNHNS and CDR2 SASEGT. V dropped 4 bases and J dropped 2; count of bases not matched to a gene: 2. For the CDR3, the DNA is TGTGCCAGCAGTGCTCTAGCGGCCTACGAGCAGTACTTC. Its protein is CASSALAAYEQYF.

Points on this clone: One end of the junction does not line up with germline, which may come from a read error. The rearrangement uses TRBV5-4 and TRBJ2-2; D remains unclear. The CDR3 covers 14 residues. Germline V gives CDR1 SGHNT, CDR2 YYREEE (reference sequence). Here the CDR3 reads CASSPTQNAGELFF. The CDR3 DNA follows: TGTGCCAGCAGCCCGACACAGAACGCCGGGGAGCTGTTTTTT. The complete variable domain, with remaining parts taken from reference TRBV5-4 and TRBJ2-2, reads ETGVTQSPTHLIKTRGQQVTLRCSSQSGHNTVSWYQQALGQGPQFIFQYYREEENGRGNFPPRFSGLQFPNYSSELNVNALELDDSALYLCASSPTQNAGELFFGEGSRLTVL.

The chain has TRBV13 and TRBJ2-7; D gene ambiguous. CDR3 length: 12 amino acids. Germline V lookup: CDR1 PRHDT, CDR2 FYEKMQ (reference sequence). V lost 5 bases, J lost 7 bases, and 12 bases lay in between. The CDR3 DNA follows: TGTGCCAGCAGCCCCGGCGGTACGGAGCAGTACTTC. It codes for CASSPGGTEQYF.

Concerning this clone: One junction end does not reproduce the germline sequence, and a read error may be involved. This chain uses TRBV7-6 with TRBJ2-2; the D gene is possibly TRBD2 (5 bases). The germline V gene encodes CDR1 SGHVS and CDR2 FNYEAQ. This CDR3 is 13 amino acids long. The CDR3 is CASSPGGYGELSF. For the CDR3, the DNA is TGTGCCAGCAGCCCAGGTGGCTATGGGGAGCTGTCTTTT.